This T cell receptor beta chain was recorded in a study of blood T cell repertoires in COVID-19 (dated by TCRdb to about 2020). Looking at the study overall: Samples from collaborators originated in the United States, Italy and Spain and spanned both the acute and convalescent phases of COVID-19. Samples came from the ongoing ImmuneRACE study (first 160 participants) plus 1,254 subjects from 6 global collaborators. Where available, HLA class I and class II types were obtained from metadata supplied by the sample provider rather than from assay-based typing. Nearly every sample came with metadata listing a de-identified subject ID, COVID-19 status, age in years and sex. The prospective study material was composed of cDNA or gDNA derived from T cells, B-cell-depleted T cells, or PBMCs. The repertoires were made available in a free public database intended to serve as a resource for research on the immune response to SARS-CoV-2. Deeply sampled blood TCRbeta repertoires from subjects exposed to, actively infected with, or recovered from COVID-19 were included in the dataset. Study-level results and caveats: Clinical and demographic metadata were provided uncurated, with the amount varying by source and participant.

On this clone: This receptor's antigen is unknown. Base qualities are missing; no much larger clone stands one base away.

The collaborating institutions used their own protocols to collect whole blood in K2EDTA tubes. For TCRbeta analysis, collaborator samples were shipped as frozen whole blood, as isolated PBMCs, or as DNA extracted from either sample type. The immunoSEQ Assay, a bias-controlled multiplex PCR, was used to amplify TCRbeta CDR3 regions from genomic DNA. The authors processed their data as follows. The number of nucleated cells in each sample was estimated by amplification of reference gene primers within the assay. To quantify the absolute abundance of each unique TCRbeta CDR3 rearrangement, sequence reads were collapsed and filtered. For each sample, productive Simpson clonality was calculated by taking the square root of Simpson's diversity index across productive rearrangements. TCRdb re-hosts the immuneACCESS table, in-frame sequences only. Its copies lack some clones; in the studies checked, an unresolved V gene accounts for under half of them, and the cause for the rest is not known. D and trimming come from the DNA, and the V and J calls and clone size come from that table. The sample includes around 92,000 clones, with nearly 90% observed a single time. The top ten clonotypes cover approximately 5.5% of the sample.

From cysteine to phenylalanine, the CDR3 is 15 amino acids long. This entry keeps only the CDR3 DNA: 45 bases, framed from base 1. V is cut back by 5 bases and J by 3 bases, with 6 bases in the junction unmatched. According to the germline V gene, CDR1 reads SGHAT and CDR2 reads FQNNGV. Sequencing was performed on peripheral blood. The V gene is TRBV11-2 and the J gene is TRBJ2-7, with 11 junctional bases fitting TRBD2. The clonotype originates from a woman aged 80 or over with active COVID-19. The DNA sequence is TGTGCCAGCAGCGTAGCGGGAGGGTTCCTCTACGAGCAGTACTTC. It encodes CASSVAGGFLYEQYF.